This T cell receptor beta chain was documented in a study of control samples from healthy donors and cancer patients. Assay: immunoSEQ multiplex PCR; the TCRdb copy retains only in-frame clones and omits some. This table has 120,000 or so clones, roughly 87% appearing once. Germline V gives CDR1 SGHRS, CDR2 YFSETQ. This CDR3 is built from 14 residues. V was cut by 5 bases and J by 4 bases, with 12 bases left in between. The chain couples TRBV5-1 to TRBJ2-2; D is ambiguous. The source is a man aged 40-50 years in good health. The source material was blood. CDR3 nucleotide sequence: TGCGCCAGCAGTTCCAGTTTTGCCACCGGGGAGCTGTTTTTT. Amino acids: CASSSSFATGELFF.